The subject of this entry is one T cell receptor beta chain. Its specificity is not known. The data were taken from a study of cytomegalovirus exposure and HLA in healthy donors. In germline, CDR1 is SGDLS, CDR2 YYNGEE. V shed 4 bases and J 8 bases; nucleotides not matched to a gene: 12. The CDR3 is 15 residues long. Notes on the study in general: Three chains tied to CMV proved CMV antigen-specific in vitro.

Sequencing was performed with immunoSEQ multiplex PCR; in TCRdb, only in-frame clones are kept and a portion is missing. The table lists some 340,000 clones, about 85% of them singletons. This sequence originates from a woman aged 30 to 39 in good health and CMV-seropositive. Sequencing was carried out using PBMCs. V is TRBV9 and J is TRBJ1-2; 9 nucleotides agree with TRBD1. This chain's CDR3 is CASSPSTGGVRGYTF. As DNA, the CDR3 is TGTGCCAGCAGCCCCTCTACAGGGGGCGTGAGGGGCTACACCTTC.